This T cell receptor (beta chain) is drawn from a study of blood T cells in healthy people across ages. General study findings and limits: Measured against age, TCR beta diversity per million T cells decreased in a roughly linear manner. Unsorted PBMCs ruled out conclusive naive versus antigen-experienced comparison.

As concerns this clonotype: Its antigen is currently unknown.

The donors, all healthy, were Caucasians living in Russia, aged about 6 to 90. The use of a sample-barcoded 5' primer and a J-beta primer mix characterized a second PCR of roughly 6 to 12 cycles. There were at least 3 million CDR3-containing paired-end reads obtained from each sample. TCRdb reprocessed the 5' RACE reads via MiXCR and lists one record per CDR3 protein. Of around 970,000 distinct CDR3 sequences listed, roughly half are singletons. The germline gives CDR1 KGHSH, CDR2 LQKENI. This CDR3 is 16 amino acids long. The ends were cut back, 3 bases at V and 7 bases at J, with 19 bases in the middle.

This receptor was taken from a woman aged 60-70 years in good health. Sequencing was performed on blood. The genes are TRBV18 and TRBJ2-1, with a weak D call TRBD2 (5 bases). The CDR3 DNA sequence: TGTGCCAGCTCACCGGTTGGCGGGTCCGTAGGGAATGAGCAGTTCTTC. Translated: CASSPVGGSVGNEQFF.